These 5 T cell receptor beta chains were all obtained from the same sample, sequenced in a study of patients and donors after allogeneic stem cell transplantation. TCRdb re-called the RT-PCR reads with MiXCR, one entry per CDR3 protein. Among about 160,000 distinct CDR3 sequences listed, around 28% were seen once. The sample taken for sequencing was blood, either unsorted or a sorted T cell fraction (not recorded which). The receptor source for this set is a human donor who was either an allogeneic HSCT recipient or a stem cell or donor lymphocyte infusion donor (not recorded which). It is not recorded whose cells these are; they may come from a transplant donor.

This clonotype was counted between two and nine times. This chain joins TRBV20-1 and TRBJ2-3; 7 bases are shared with TRBD1. Germline V gene lookup returns CDR1 DFQATT and CDR2 SNEGSKA (reference sequence). CDR3 length equals 13 residues. The J segment lost 3 bases and the V segment lost 6 bases, leaving 6 bases of the junction unmatched. This chain's CDR3 is CSAKGQMTDTQYF. The CDR3 coding sequence is TGCAGTGCCAAGGGACAGATGACAGATACGCAGTATTTT.

The table lists this clonotype with a count of one. The rearrangement links TRBV10-3 to TRBJ2-2, with D perhaps being TRBD1 or TRBD2 (5 bases each). The V end was cut by 9 bases, the J end by 8 bases, with 19 bases between. CDR3 length: 14 amino acids. In germline, CDR1 is ENHRY, CDR2 SYGVKD. The CDR3 DNA reads as TGTGCCATTCGGACTCAGGACACCCCGGGGGAGCTGTTTTTT. Amino acids: CAIRTQDTPGELFF.

This clonotype was counted at least ten times. The genes are TRBV12-3 or TRBV12-4 and TRBJ2-5; D remains unclear. V was trimmed by 6 bases and J by 0 bases, leaving 8 bases between them. The CDR3 is 13 residues long. CDR3 sequence (DNA): TGTGCCAGCAGCTACGGATACCAAGAGACCCAGTACTTC. Translation gives CASSYGYQETQYF.

The genes are TRBV29-1 and TRBJ2-7; D not certain. Germline assignment: CDR1 SQVTM and CDR2 ANQGSEA. The ends were cut back, 0 bases at V and 1 base at J, with 13 bases in the middle. The CDR3 has 15 residues. The CDR3 DNA reads as TGCAGCGTTGAAGATCCTCAACCCGGGTCCTACGAGCAGTACTTC. Translated: CSVEDPQPGSYEQYF.

This chain uses TRBV4-3 with TRBJ1-1, with D unresolved. Germline CDR1 is LGHNA and CDR2 is YSLEER. V was pared by 0 bases and J by 8 bases, with 16 bases between. The length of the CDR3 is 15 residues. This chain's CDR3 is CASSQDDFFVGEAFF. The CDR3 DNA sequence: TGCGCCAGCAGCCAAGATGATTTCTTCGTCGGGGAAGCTTTCTTT.